These T cell receptor beta chains were read from a single sample in a study of T cell responses to AZD1222 COVID-19 vaccine. This table comes from immunoSEQ multiplex PCR, and its TCRdb copy is limited to in-frame clones, with some not included. The table lists about 84,000 clones, 75% to 90% of them singletons. The starting material was peripheral blood, obtained on day 0 of AZD1222 vaccination. The receptors shown here come from an adult in good health. The CDR3 runs from the conserved cysteine through the conserved F or W. The D gene is left open where the match is weak. Only part of the rows carry a size: once, few, many, or a class if the clone is expanded.

v_gene	j_gene	d_gene	len	abundance	CDR3aa	CDR3nt
TRBV5-4	TRBJ2-2	TRBD1	17	-	CASRNPPGQQDTGELFF	TGTGCCAGCAGGAATCCTCCGGGACAGCAAGACACCGGGGAGCTGTTTTTT
TRBV7-6	TRBJ2-5	TRBD1	15	-	CASSPKDRGIETQYF	TGTGCCAGCAGCCCGAAGGACAGGGGAATTGAGACCCAGTACTTC
TRBV6-4	TRBJ2-1	TRBD2	14	few	CASSTSGDYNEQFF	TGTGCCAGCAGCACTAGCGGTGATTACAATGAGCAGTTCTTC
TRBV29-1	TRBJ2-7	-	13	-	CSVVGGQSYEQYF	TGCAGCGTGGTCGGGGGGCAGTCCTACGAGCAGTACTTC
TRBV5-5	TRBJ2-1	TRBD1	17	-	CASSRDRGASSYNEQFF	TGTGCCAGCAGTAGGGACAGGGGGGCTAGCTCCTACAATGAGCAGTTCTTC
TRBV29-1	TRBJ1-4	-	15	-	CSVEGEDRDNEKLFF	TGCAGCGTTGAAGGGGAGGACCGCGATAATGAAAAACTGTTTTTT
TRBV6-5	TRBJ2-1	TRBD2	13	-	CASTGGSNNEQFF	TGTGCCAGCACGGGGGGATCTAACAATGAGCAGTTCTTC
TRBV4-1	TRBJ2-7	TRBD1	15	-	CASSSGTGSSYEQYF	TGCGCCAGCAGCTCCGGGACAGGGAGCTCCTACGAGCAGTACTTC
TRBV28	TRBJ2-1	-	17	-	CASSFFGGRSSYNEQFF	TGTGCCAGCAGTTTTTTTGGGGGCCGGAGCTCCTACAATGAGCAGTTCTTC
TRBV5-1	TRBJ2-6	-	16	-	CASSLGGDPGANVLTF	TGCGCCAGCAGCTTGGGAGGGGACCCAGGGGCCAACGTCCTGACTTTC
TRBV13	TRBJ2-7	TRBD1	14	-	CASSPTGGQYEQYF	TGTGCCAGCAGCCCTACAGGGGGCCAATACGAGCAGTACTTC
TRBV5-8	TRBJ2-1	-	12	-	CASTPGAGEQFF	TGTGCCAGCACCCCAGGGGCAGGGGAGCAGTTCTTC
TRBV15	TRBJ1-4	-	13	-	CATSRILNEKLFF	TGTGCCACCAGCAGGATCCTTAATGAAAAACTGTTTTTT
TRBV19	TRBJ1-5	-	12	once	CASSTLQNSQHF	TGTGCCAGTAGTACTCTCCAAAACTCCCAGCATTTT
TRBV6-1	TRBJ1-2	-	13	-	CASSERGGYGYTF	TGTGCCAGCAGTGAAAGAGGGGGCTATGGCTACACCTTC
TRBV21-1	TRBJ1-5	-	16	once	CASSKGDRESNQPQHF	TGTGCCAGCAGCAAAGGGGACAGGGAAAGCAATCAGCCCCAGCATTTT